The rows below give T cell receptor beta chains drawn from one sample of a study of beta chain features in type 1 diabetes. Sequenced by immunoSEQ multiplex PCR; TCRdb stores in-frame clones only, minus some. Among roughly 400,000 clones listed, roughly 14% were seen once. The sequenced material came from naive CD4+ T cells from blood. The receptors here all came from a man aged 25-45 years in good health. Both conserved end residues are part of each CDR3. Each record gives: J gene, clone size, D gene, V gene, CDR3 DNA, CDR3 protein. D genes are given only for firm matches. Only part of the rows carry a size: once, few, many, or a class if the clone is expanded.

J gene: TRBJ2-6
clone size: NA
D gene: NA
V gene: TRBV2
CDR3 DNA: TGTGCCAGCAGTTATCCGGGCCTCAGGGGGGCCAACGTCCTGACTTTC
CDR3 protein: CASSYPGLRGANVLTF

J gene: TRBJ1-5
clone size: NA
D gene: NA
V gene: TRBV30
CDR3 DNA: TGTGCCTGGAGTGTACAGTGGGGGCGAGATCAGCCCCAGCATTTT
CDR3 protein: CAWSVQWGRDQPQHF

J gene: TRBJ2-7
clone size: few
D gene: NA
V gene: TRBV4-1
CDR3 DNA: TGCGCCAGCAGCCAAGATCGGACAGTTGACTACGAGCAGTACTTC
CDR3 protein: CASSQDRTVDYEQYF

J gene: TRBJ1-1
clone size: few
D gene: NA
V gene: TRBV5-4
CDR3 DNA: TGTGCCAGCAGCTTAGATACAGGGCGAGCTTTCTTT
CDR3 protein: CASSLDTGRAFF

J gene: TRBJ2-7
clone size: NA
D gene: NA
V gene: TRBV29-1
CDR3 DNA: TGCCCACGCCCATACGAGCAGTACTTC
CDR3 protein: CPRPYEQYF

J gene: TRBJ2-1
clone size: NA
D gene: TRBD1
V gene: TRBV4-3
CDR3 DNA: TGCGCCAGCAGCCGTCGGGACAGGGAAGAGCAGTTCTTC
CDR3 protein: CASSRRDREEQFF

J gene: TRBJ2-1
clone size: NA
D gene: TRBD1
V gene: TRBV11-2
CDR3 DNA: TGTGCCAGCCGGGACAGGGCGTCTGAGCAGTTCTTC
CDR3 protein: CASRDRASEQFF

J gene: TRBJ2-7
clone size: few
D gene: TRBD1
V gene: TRBV10-3
CDR3 DNA: TGTGCCACCAGACAGGGGCCCTACGAGCAGTACTTC
CDR3 protein: CATRQGPYEQYF

J gene: TRBJ2-7
clone size: NA
D gene: NA
V gene: TRBV29-1
CDR3 DNA: TGCAGCGTTGAATCCAACTACGAGCAGTACTTC
CDR3 protein: CSVESNYEQYF

J gene: TRBJ1-2
clone size: NA
D gene: TRBD1
V gene: TRBV12-5
CDR3 DNA: TGTGCTAGTGGTTCCAAGACCGGGACAGAACTTAACTATGGCTACACCTTC
CDR3 protein: CASGSKTGTELNYGYTF

J gene: TRBJ1-5
clone size: NA
D gene: TRBD1
V gene: TRBV19
CDR3 DNA: TGTGCCAGTAATGCTTTAGGACAGGGCTCTCAGCCCCAGCATTTT
CDR3 protein: CASNALGQGSQPQHF

J gene: TRBJ2-3
clone size: few
D gene: TRBD1
V gene: TRBV5-1
CDR3 DNA: TGCGCCAGCAGCTCCGGGACAGGGCCGGGAGATACGCAGTATTTT
CDR3 protein: CASSSGTGPGDTQYF

J gene: TRBJ2-5
clone size: few
D gene: NA
V gene: TRBV9
CDR3 DNA: TGTGCCAGCAGCGCCGCAGAGACCCAGTACTTC
CDR3 protein: CASSAAETQYF

J gene: TRBJ1-2
clone size: few
D gene: TRBD1
V gene: TRBV30
CDR3 DNA: TGTGCCTGGAGTCGGACAGGGGGCTATGGCTACACCTTC
CDR3 protein: CAWSRTGGYGYTF

J gene: TRBJ2-7
clone size: few
D gene: TRBD1
V gene: TRBV18
CDR3 DNA: TGTGCCAGCTCACGCGGACAGGGTTCGTACGAGCAGTACTTC
CDR3 protein: CASSRGQGSYEQYF

J gene: TRBJ1-2
clone size: NA
D gene: NA
V gene: TRBV30
CDR3 DNA: TGTGCCTGGATGATTCCATCGGGGGCAGCGTCGGGCTACACCTTC
CDR3 protein: CAWMIPSGAASGYTF

J gene: TRBJ1-1
clone size: NA
D gene: NA
V gene: TRBV30
CDR3 DNA: TGTGCCTGGAGTACTGGGCCGGTCACTGAAGCTTTCTTT
CDR3 protein: CAWSTGPVTEAFF

J gene: TRBJ2-3
clone size: few
D gene: TRBD2
V gene: TRBV30
CDR3 DNA: TGTGCCTGGAGGGCTAGCGGGAGCACAGATACGCAGTATTTT
CDR3 protein: CAWRASGSTDTQYF

J gene: TRBJ2-1
clone size: few
D gene: NA
V gene: TRBV4-2
CDR3 DNA: TGTGCCAGCAGCCAAGAATTCCGGGACTACAATGAGCAGTTCTTC
CDR3 protein: CASSQEFRDYNEQFF

J gene: TRBJ1-2
clone size: NA
D gene: NA
V gene: TRBV2
CDR3 DNA: TGTGCCAGCAGTGAAGCAGCGTCTATGGTGGGCTACACCTTC
CDR3 protein: CASSEAASMVGYTF

J gene: TRBJ2-3
clone size: few
D gene: NA
V gene: TRBV7-9
CDR3 DNA: TGTGCCAGCAGCCCGGAGACGGAAACAGATACGCAGTATTTT
CDR3 protein: CASSPETETDTQYF

J gene: TRBJ2-2
clone size: few
D gene: TRBD1
V gene: TRBV7-8
CDR3 DNA: TGTGCCAGCAGACGAACAGGGGACGGGGAGCTGTTTTTT
CDR3 protein: CASRRTGDGELFF

J gene: TRBJ2-1
clone size: NA
D gene: TRBD1
V gene: TRBV7-6
CDR3 DNA: TGTGCCAGCAGCTTATCCGGGACAGGGGGGAGGAATGAGCAGTTCTTC
CDR3 protein: CASSLSGTGGRNEQFF

J gene: TRBJ2-3
clone size: NA
D gene: TRBD1
V gene: TRBV19
CDR3 DNA: TGTGCCAGTACTTACAGGGGCGAAACTAGCACAGATACGCAGTATTTT
CDR3 protein: CASTYRGETSTDTQYF

J gene: TRBJ2-1
clone size: few
D gene: NA
V gene: TRBV7-9
CDR3 DNA: TGTGCCAGCAGCTTAATGGCTAGCCGCGGCGATGAGCAGTTCTTC
CDR3 protein: CASSLMASRGDEQFF

J gene: TRBJ1-2
clone size: few
D gene: NA
V gene: TRBV4-3
CDR3 DNA: TGCGCCAGCAGCCCGAATACACAGCGCAATGGCTACACCTTC
CDR3 protein: CASSPNTQRNGYTF

J gene: TRBJ2-7
clone size: NA
D gene: NA
V gene: TRBV7-2
CDR3 DNA: TGTGCCAGCAGCTTGGCAGGGGGGTCCTACGAGCAGTACTTC
CDR3 protein: CASSLAGGSYEQYF

J gene: TRBJ1-5
clone size: few
D gene: NA
V gene: TRBV11-2
CDR3 DNA: TGTGCCAGCAGCTTAGCCCCCGGGGTTAGTCAGCCCCAGCATTTT
CDR3 protein: CASSLAPGVSQPQHF